Presented here are 14 T cell receptor beta chains from one specimen sequenced in a study of identical twins (dated by TCRdb to the mid-2010s). The method was 5' RACE. The sequencer was an Illumina HiSeq 2000. TCRdb itself trimmed the public reads at Q25 with fastp, ran MiXCR and retained productive beta chains. One record per CDR3 amino acid sequence lists the most common genes and DNA. This sample gives hundreds of thousands of distinct CDR3 sequences in total; over 20% of them show up just once. 4% to 5.5% of the sample belongs to the ten largest clones. The sample also formed part of further work on T cells expressing NK-cell markers.

Material: PBMCs. These receptors all stem from a woman aged 18-30 years in good health.

The chain carries TRBV6-5 and TRBJ2-7; the match to TRBD2 covers 9 bases. Germline CDR1 MNHEY, CDR2 SVGAGI. V lost 2 bases to trimming and J lost 7 bases; unmatched junction nucleotides: 6. CDR3 length: 14 residues. CDR3 nucleotide sequence: TGTGCCAGCAGTTACGGCGGGAGGGCGTTTGAGCAGTACTTC. As protein: CASSYGGRAFEQYF.

This chain connects TRBV6-1 to TRBJ2-3; D tentatively reads TRBD1 or TRBD2 (5 bases each). Trimming took 7 bases from V and 4 from J, leaving 15 bases between them. The germline V gene encodes CDR1 MNHNS and CDR2 SASEGT. This CDR3 has 14 amino acids. Here the CDR3 DNA reads TGTGCCAGCACTACGGGGCTTTCCGCAGATACGCAGTATTTT. Its translation: CASTTGLSADTQYF.

Only a few counts were recorded for this clonotype. The chain recombines TRBV6-6 with TRBJ2-1; 7 bases map to TRBD2. V lost 6 bases and J lost 13; bases outside the gene matches: 12. Germline values: CDR1 MNHNY, CDR2 SVGAGI (reference sequence). This CDR3 has 13 amino acids. In DNA, the CDR3 is TGTGCCAGCAGCGCCCTTGTGGCGGGAGCCCAGTTCTTC. The encoded protein is CASSALVAGAQFF.

This clonotype showed up just a few times. This sequence joins TRBV20-1 and TRBJ2-5; no definite D call. Germline lookup yields CDR1 DFQATT and CDR2 SNEGSKA (reference sequence). The CDR3 runs 14 residues. Trimming left V 1 base short and J 1 base short, with 10 bases between. The CDR3 DNA reads as TGCAGTGCTAGAGGCAGGCAGTTCCAAGAGACCCAGTACTTC. As protein: CSARGRQFQETQYF.

Only a few counts were recorded for this clonotype. The chain recombines TRBV2 with TRBJ2-1; TRBD1 agrees at 9 bases. Looked up from germline, CDR1 is SNHLY and CDR2 is FYNNEI. The CDR3 runs 12 residues. Germline trimming cut 6 bases from V and 8 bases from J; bases unmatched to any gene: 2. The CDR3 loop reads CASRDRGDEQFF. In nucleotides, the CDR3 is TGTGCCAGCAGGGACAGGGGCGATGAGCAGTTCTTC.

The rearrangement joins TRBV10-3 to TRBJ2-7; D may be TRBD1 (6 bases). The germline V gene has CDR1 ENHRY and CDR2 SYGVKD. Trimming removed 10 bases from V and 2 bases from J, with 9 bases in between. The CDR3 totals 11 residues. The CDR3 sequence is CATGVAYEQYF. The DNA of the CDR3 is TGTGCCACAGGGGTTGCCTACGAGCAGTACTTC.

This chain joins TRBV9 and TRBJ1-6; a possible D gene is TRBD1 (6 bases). The CDR3 sequence is 16 residues long. In germline, CDR1 is SGDLS, CDR2 YYNGEE. V was cut by 4 bases and J by 10 bases, with 21 bases left in between. The DNA for the CDR3 is TGTGCCAGCAGCCCTAGCGCCTGGGGGCTGAGGTCACCCCTCCACTTT. Amino acids: CASSPSAWGLRSPLHF.

This clonotype has just a few counts. V is TRBV7-9 and J is TRBJ2-3, with D perhaps assigned TRBD1 or TRBD2 (7 bases each). The CDR3 consists of 13 residues. Germline CDR1 and CDR2: SEHNR and FQNEAQ (reference sequence). With 11 bases removed from V and 6 bases from J, the gap between germline ends came to 18 bases. CDR3 loop: CAALVQGGDTQYF. The CDR3 DNA reads TGTGCCGCTTTGGTGCAGGGGGGGGATACGCAGTATTTT.

This clonotype was picked up a small number of times. The V and J genes are TRBV20-1 and TRBJ2-5; 7 positions match TRBD1. The germline CDR1 and CDR2 sequences are DFQATT and SNEGSKA (reference sequence). The ends lost 6 bases at V and 2 bases at J; junction bases unmatched: 9. The CDR3 loop spans 14 amino acids. The chain's CDR3 is CSAHTPGQQETQYF. Here the CDR3 DNA reads TGCAGTGCCCATACACCGGGACAGCAAGAGACCCAGTACTTC.

In its sample, this clonotype was seen once. The junction and the germline gene differ at one end; a read error may be behind it. The V call is TRBV20-1, the J call TRBJ2-1, with a tentative D call TRBD2 (6 bases). The CDR3 extends over 15 amino acids. Germline V lookup: CDR1 DFQATT, CDR2 SNEGSKA (reference sequence). This CDR3 is CSARDLPGLRNEQFF. In nucleotides, the CDR3 is TGCAGTGCGAGAGACTTACCGGGACTGAGAAATGAGCAGTTCTTC.

This chain joins TRBV20-1 and TRBJ2-3; maybe TRBD2 (5 bases). From germline, CDR1 is DFQATT and CDR2 SNEGSKA (reference sequence). V lost 3 bases and J 6 bases, leaving 13 bases between the germline ends. The CDR3 has 13 residues. The CDR3 DNA follows: TGCAGTGCTAGGTTCCTAGGAGGCGATACGCAGTATTTT. Protein sequence: CSARFLGGDTQYF.

This clonotype was counted only a few times. V gene TRBV6-1 combines with J gene TRBJ2-7, with TRBD2 matching over 9 bases. V shed 5 bases and J 7 bases; nucleotides not matched to a gene: 6. This CDR3 spans 13 amino acids. Germline CDR1 MNHNS, CDR2 SASEGT. CDR3 DNA: TGTGCCAGCAGTCGGCTAGCGGGATGGGAGCAGTACTTC. Its protein product is CASSRLAGWEQYF.

In this sample, this clonotype turned up many times. The chain employs TRBV20-1 and TRBJ2-4, with TRBD2 identical over 8 bases. Germline CDR1 DFQATT, CDR2 SNEGSKA (reference sequence). This CDR3 has 15 residues. The V and J ends lost 6 bases and 0 bases, in that order; junction bases with no gene match: 7. The CDR3 DNA follows: TGCAGTGCGGGGACGGGGGGGCTAGCCAAAAACATTCAGTACTTC. As protein: CSAGTGGLAKNIQYF.

The rearrangement links TRBV20-1 to TRBJ2-6; D remains ambiguous. V gave up 4 bases and J gave up 2 bases, with 6 bases separating them. In germline, CDR1 is DFQATT, CDR2 SNEGSKA (reference sequence). The CDR3 spans 13 residues. CDR3 coding DNA: TGCAGTGCTACCCGCCCTGGGGCCAACGTCCTGACTTTC. Its protein is CSATRPGANVLTF.